The subject of this entry is one T cell receptor beta chain. Its cognate antigen has yet to be identified. Base-call qualities are not available, and no considerably larger clone is one nucleotide away. Library construction relied on PCR. DNA from cultured CD4+ T cells was subjected to TCR sequencing with the Oncomine TCR Beta short-read assay at the Johns Hopkins FTIC core. The QIAamp micro DNA kit was used to extract genomic DNA from the cultured CD4+ T cells. Oncomine TCR Beta libraries from cultured CD4+ T cells were pooled with unique dual indexes and sequenced on an Illumina iSeq 100. Processing in the source paper ran as follows. Non-productive sequences were removed, and CDR3s not starting with C, not ending with F or W, or shorter than 7 amino acids were discarded. Antigen-specific clonotypes were identified with the MANAFEST web application by comparing peptide-stimulated wells with reference and other culture wells. For a clone to be called positive, the clone needed an FDR below 0.05, an odds ratio above 5, and a productive frequency above 0.1% in at least two of three replicate wells. A clonotype counted as cross-reactive if it showed significant expansion both in the SARS-CoV-2 spike wells and in at least one common cold coronavirus spike condition. Using R version 3.6.1, CDR3 homology was evaluated through Levenshtein distances (stringdist) along with unrooted phylogenetic trees (ape). TCRdb took the public reads, trimmed them with fastp at Q25, ran MiXCR for clone calling and kept in-frame beta chains. For every CDR3 protein sequence, its rows merge into one entry that carries the most common genes and DNA. The authors' filters were not applied to this entry. Within this sample are 7,500 to 8,000 distinct CDR3 sequences, with 60% of them counted one time only. 32% of the sample is in the top ten clones.

In light of the paper, this sample's treatment or condition label describes: approximately nine-day PBMC culture with coronavirus spike peptide pools or control peptides (ViraFEST assay). To expand antigen-specific T cells with peptide pools and then pick out the expanded clonotypes through TCR sequencing, the study relied on the ViraFEST assay. Positive SARS-CoV-2 PCR tests in the convalescent patients dated from March to December 2020, before Alpha, Beta and Delta variants emerged in the United States. PBMCs were cultured at about 2 million per well in IMDM supplemented with 5% human AB serum and 8.5 to 10 IU/ml IL-2, with approximately 10 ug/ml peptide pools added. Half of the culture medium was replaced with fresh IL-2-containing medium on days 3 and 7. After about 11 days of culture, CD4+ T cells were isolated by negative selection using the EasySep CD4+ T cell isolation kit. PBMCs were separated from whole blood using Ficoll-Paque Plus gradient centrifugation and then either used fresh or cryopreserved at -140C. Each culture condition was generally run in triplicate wells.

The data were obtained in a study of vaccination and CD4 T cells after COVID-19 (dated by TCRdb to the early 2020s). Concerning the study at large: Convalescent patients had a positive SARS-CoV-2 result on nasal swab PCR, and of these patients, 8 or 9 had mild disease and one had severe disease. The convalescent cohort included six males and four females, with two Hispanic individuals, seven Caucasians, two Asians and one multiracial person. Each participant got two doses of either the Pfizer-BioNTech BNT162b2 vaccine (n=8) or the Moderna mRNA-1273 vaccine (n=2). Post-COVID blood samples were collected from convalescent patients a median of around 96 days after diagnosis, with a range of roughly 35 to 170 days. The time from the second vaccine dose to post-vaccine blood sampling had a median of around 72 days and ranged from roughly 12 to 250 days. Culture stimuli were overlapping spike peptide pools from SARS-CoV-2 and from the common cold coronaviruses HCoV-NL63, HCoV-OC43 and HCoV-229E. Control cultures received a CEFX viral epitope pool as the positive control, an HIV-1 Nef peptide pool as the negative control, or no peptide. The spike-specific CD4+ TCR repertoire was compared before and after mRNA vaccination in approximately 9 COVID-19 convalescent patients and several infection-naive healthy vaccine recipients.

Findings and caveats that apply to the study as a whole: The number of convalescent patients in the study was relatively small, and the study did not examine early timepoints following natural infection. An increase in the median number of SARS-CoV-2-reactive clonotypes from 21 after infection to some 38 after vaccination was observed, but the change was not found to be significant. Of the vaccine-specific clones in convalescent patients, 304 of 307, or nearly all, reacted only to SARS-CoV-2 spike and did not cross-react with common cold coronaviruses. In convalescent patients, a median around 90% of post-vaccine SARS-CoV-2-reactive clones were detected only after vaccination, and vaccine-specific priming was suggested by this finding.

CDR1 and CDR2 are read off the germline V gene (reference sequence) as DFQATT and SNEGSKA. Cut back by 2 bases and 5 bases, the V and J ends lie 14 bases apart. The CDR3, cysteine through phenylalanine, is 14 amino acids long. CDR3 DNA is the only sequence kept; it has 42 bases, read in frame from the first base. Sequenced: CD4+ T cells from blood, cultured in vitro. The sequence came from a human donor who had recovered from COVID-19. Recombination linked TRBV20-1 to TRBJ2-3; the D region possibly corresponds to TRBD2 (5 bases align). The DNA sequence is given as TGCAGTGCTAGACACGGGGTGGCGCGAGATACGCAGTATTTT. It translates to CSARHGVARDTQYF.